This TCR beta chain was captured in a study of blood T cells in healthy people across ages. Points from the study as a whole: More naive CD4+ cells and higher diversity were found in long-lived than in aged donors.

Worth noting for this clonotype: The antigen is not known.

A sample-barcoded 5' primer and a J-beta primer mix were used in a second PCR of roughly 6 to 11 cycles. TCRdb analysed the 5' RACE reads with MiXCR anew, one entry per CDR3 protein. Found here are roughly 500,000 distinct CDR3 sequences, 25% to 30% of them singletons; the top ten hold under 20%. This CDR3 region has 11 residues. The germline gives CDR1 DFQATT, CDR2 SNEGSKA (reference sequence). Trimming removed 0 bases at V and 11 bases at J, with 8 bases between. This rearrangement joins TRBV20-1 to TRBJ2-1; D is unresolved. This sequence was found in a woman aged 70-85 years in good health. Material for sequencing was blood. As DNA, the CDR3 is TGCAGTGCTAGAGAAGGAGCGAAGCAGTTCTTC. Its protein is CSAREGAKQFF.